Below are 18 T cell receptor beta chains sequenced from a single sample in a study of shared clonotypes between healthy human individuals (TCRdb year 2020). Library preparation used the immunoSEQ multiplex PCR assay. The immuneACCESS repertoire file appears here via TCRdb, limited to in-frame rearrangements. These files lack a portion of the clones; in checked studies, under half of the deficit traces to unresolved V genes, and the cause of the others is not known. Present in this sample are roughly 2 million clones, roughly 94% of which were seen just once. The top ten clones comprise 0.13% of the sample. The source material was naive CD4+ T cells sorted from blood. Explained via the paper, the cell subset or site label denotes: CD45RA+ positively selected. These receptors were obtained from a man younger than 35 in good health.

The J gene is TRBJ1-2, the V gene TRBV28, with unresolved D. The CDR3 runs to 14 residues. Between the trimmed V and J ends, which lost 6 bases and 4 bases, there was a span of 15 bases. Per the germline V gene, CDR1 is MDHEN and CDR2 is SYDVKM. CDR3 protein: CASRRSGSPYGYTF. The CDR3 DNA reads TGTGCCAGCAGACGGTCCGGGAGCCCCTATGGCTACACCTTC.

Notes on this clone: The sample carries other DNA sequences with the same CDR3. The chain has TRBV5-1 and TRBJ1-6; 10 nucleotides line up with TRBD1. CDR1 and CDR2 (germline): SGHRS, YFSETQ. With 3 bases clipped from V and 9 bases from J, the junction kept 3 bases outside the gene matches. This CDR3 is 14 amino acids long. Here the CDR3 reads CASSSGQGGSPLHF. The CDR3 DNA is TGCGCCAGCAGCTCCGGACAGGGGGGTTCACCCCTCCACTTT.

This sequence joins TRBV5-1 and TRBJ2-7; TRBD2 might be the D (6 bases). The CDR3 loop spans 11 amino acids. The germline V and J ends were trimmed by 5 bases and 7 bases, with 10 bases remaining between them. Germline V CDR1 and CDR2: SGHRS, YFSETQ. In nucleotides, the CDR3 is TGCGCCAGCAGACTAGCAGGGGAGCAGTACTTC. It encodes CASRLAGEQYF. The variable domain in full, completed from reference TRBV5-1 and TRBJ2-7, reads KAGVTQTPRYLIKTRGQQVTLSCSPISGHRSVSWYQQTPGQGLQFLFEYFSETQRNKGNFPGRFSGRQFSNSRSEMNVSTLELGDSALYLCASRLAGEQYFGPGTRLTVT.

The chain links TRBV27 to TRBJ1-6, with D possibly matching TRBD1 (6 bases). The CDR3 totals 14 residues. CDR1 and CDR2 from the germline V gene are MNHEY and SMNVEV (reference sequence). The V end lost 7 bases, the J end lost 4 bases, and 11 bases lay between the germline ends. This CDR3 reads CASNTGTYNSPLHF. CDR3 bases: TGTGCCAGCAACACAGGGACTTATAATTCACCCCTCCACTTT.

This clone has a single count. The chain employs TRBV5-5 and TRBJ2-3; D may be TRBD1 (5 bases). The V end lost 1 base, the J end lost 2 bases, and 11 bases lay between the germline ends. The length of the CDR3 is 15 residues. Germline CDR1 and CDR2: SGHKS and YYEKEE (reference sequence). The CDR3: CASSLITRDTDTQYF. Written as DNA, the CDR3 is TGTGCCAGCAGCTTGATTACCAGGGACACAGATACGCAGTATTTT.

Regarding this clone: Distinct nucleotide sequences in the sample also encode this CDR3. The CDR3 loop is CASSRDKNTEAFF. CDR3 nucleotides: TGTGCCAGCAGCAGAGACAAGAACACTGAAGCTTTCTTT. The chain uses TRBV6-5 and TRBJ1-1; no reliable D call. Trimming removed 6 bases from V and 1 base from J, with 9 bases in between. The CDR3 loop spans 13 amino acids. Germline-derived CDR1 and CDR2 are MNHEY and SVGAGI.

CDR3 coding DNA: TGTGCCAGCTCACCAGAGGGGTGGGGTCGTTACAATGAGCAGTTCTTC. Protein sequence: CASSPEGWGRYNEQFF. The V gene is TRBV18, the J gene TRBJ2-1; D is perhaps TRBD1 or TRBD2 (5 bases each). CDR3 length: 16 residues. Trimming stripped 2 bases from V and 4 bases from J, with 15 bases between. Looked up from germline, CDR1 is KGHSH and CDR2 is LQKENI.

This chain uses TRBV18 with TRBJ1-1; D may be TRBD1 (6 bases). V was cut by 3 bases and J by 0 bases, with 14 bases left in between. The CDR3 covers 16 residues. The V gene's germline CDR1 is KGHSH and CDR2 LQKENI. CDR3 sequence (DNA): TGTGCCAGCTCACCGGACAGCCCAACAATGAACACTGAAGCTTTCTTT. Amino acid sequence: CASSPDSPTMNTEAFF. Full variable domain (outside the CDR3, taken from reference TRBV18 and TRBJ1-1): NAGVMQNPRHLVRRRGQEARLRCSPMKGHSHVYWYRQLPEEGLKFMVYLQKENIIDESGMPKERFSAEFPKEGPSILRIQQVVRGDSAAYFCASSPDSPTMNTEAFFGQGTRLTVV.

The sample holds one count of this clone. The chain uses TRBV2 and TRBJ2-5; D may match TRBD1 or TRBD2 (6 bases each). The CDR3 consists of 14 residues. CDR1 and CDR2 (germline): SNHLY, FYNNEI. V dropped 5 bases and J dropped 7 bases, with 17 bases sitting between them. The CDR3 here is CASSTLGGQRTQYF. CDR3 nucleotide sequence: TGTGCCAGCAGTACTCTCGGGGGCCAGAGGACCCAGTACTTC.

The V gene is TRBV27, the J gene TRBJ1-4; D is perhaps TRBD1 (5 bases). Germline CDR1 reads MNHEY; CDR2 reads SMNVEV (reference sequence). Trimming pared 5 bases from V and 0 bases from J, leaving 10 bases between. The CDR3 covers 15 residues. The CDR3 coding sequence is TGTGCCAGCAGTCCTCAACAGGCAACTAATGAAAAACTGTTTTTT. Residues: CASSPQQATNEKLFF.

This clone came up once. The sample has other DNA sequences that encode this CDR3 too. The V gene is TRBV6-6, the J gene TRBJ1-4; TRBD1 matches 10 bases. The germline CDR1 and CDR2 sequences are MNHNY and SVGAGI (reference sequence). CDR3 length equals 15 residues. The ends lost 2 bases at V and 6 bases at J; junction bases unmatched: 3. This CDR3 is CASSYAGTGDEKLFF. The CDR3 DNA sequence: TGTGCCAGCAGTTACGCAGGGACAGGGGATGAAAAACTGTTTTTT.

V usage is TRBV28 and J usage is TRBJ1-5, with 10 bases fitting TRBD1. Germline trimming cut 6 bases from V and 5 bases from J; bases unmatched to any gene: 4. Germline CDR1 and CDR2: MDHEN and SYDVKM. CDR3 length equals 14 residues. In nucleotides, the CDR3 is TGTGCCAGCAGCCCCGGGACAGGGGATCAGCCCCAGCATTTT. It translates to CASSPGTGDQPQHF.

The rearrangement joins TRBV27 to TRBJ2-7; D is perhaps TRBD2 (5 bases). Germline V gene sequence: CDR1 MNHEY, CDR2 SMNVEV (reference sequence). V was trimmed by 4 bases and J by 7 bases, leaving 14 bases between them. The CDR3 covers 13 residues. Written as DNA, the CDR3 is TGTGCCAGCAGTTCGCTCCGGGATTGGGAGCAGTACTTC. Its translation is CASSSLRDWEQYF.

This clone has a handful of counts. The chain uses TRBV7-2 and TRBJ2-7; unclear D gene. The germline gives CDR1 SGHTA, CDR2 FQGNSA. Trimming shortened V by 4 bases and J by 5 bases, and 12 bases separated the two germline ends. This CDR3 contains 13 residues. The DNA for the CDR3 is TGTGCCAGCAGCTCCCTTTCAATCGACGAGCAGTACTTC. Its protein product is CASSSLSIDEQYF.

The chain recombines TRBV18 with TRBJ1-4; 7 bases match TRBD1. The V gene end was trimmed by 5 bases and the J gene end by 11 bases; junction bases not matched to a gene: 11. This CDR3 has 14 residues. Germline assignment: CDR1 KGHSH and CDR2 LQKENI. In DNA form, the CDR3 reads TGTGCCAGCTCAGTGGGACTCCAGGGGGGGAAACTGTTTTTT. Encoded protein: CASSVGLQGGKLFF.

Details on this clone: The sample carries other DNA sequences with the same CDR3. The genes are TRBV7-9 and TRBJ2-7; 14 bases fit TRBD2. The CDR3 is made up of 16 amino acids. After removal of 5 bases from V and 0 bases from J, the junction contained 3 bases not matched to a gene. CDR1 and CDR2 (germline): SEHNR, FQNEAQ (reference sequence). The CDR3 DNA sequence: TGTGCCAGCAGCCTGGGACTAGCGGGAGACTCCTACGAGCAGTACTTC. Translating it yields CASSLGLAGDSYEQYF.

As regards this clone: This sequence may be a read error, since a much larger clone differs from it by one base. This sample also contains other DNA sequences that code for the same CDR3. This chain links TRBV4-3 with TRBJ1-2; no clear D. The CDR3 is 15 amino acids. Per the germline V gene, CDR1 is LGHNA and CDR2 is YSLEER. As DNA, the CDR3 is TGCGCCAGCAGCCAAGATCCGGCCACTAACTATGGCTACACTTTC. This gives the protein CASSQDPATNYGYTF.

This clone was detected only a few times. This chain joins TRBV19 and TRBJ1-6; no firm D call. The V gene's germline CDR1 is LNHDA and CDR2 SQIVND (reference sequence). CDR3 length: 15 amino acids. V was clipped by 3 bases and J by 2 bases, with 8 bases between them. The CDR3 coding sequence is TGTGCCAGTAGTATGGGGAGGACCTATAATTCACCCCTCCACTTT. Protein: CASSMGRTYNSPLHF. Looking up the rest from reference TRBV19 and TRBJ1-6 gives the full variable domain: DGGITQSPKYLFRKEGQNVTLSCEQNLNHDAMYWYRQDPGQGLRLIYYSQIVNDFQKGDIAEGYSVSREKKESFPLTVTSAQKNPTAFYLCASSMGRTYNSPLHFGNGTRLTVT.